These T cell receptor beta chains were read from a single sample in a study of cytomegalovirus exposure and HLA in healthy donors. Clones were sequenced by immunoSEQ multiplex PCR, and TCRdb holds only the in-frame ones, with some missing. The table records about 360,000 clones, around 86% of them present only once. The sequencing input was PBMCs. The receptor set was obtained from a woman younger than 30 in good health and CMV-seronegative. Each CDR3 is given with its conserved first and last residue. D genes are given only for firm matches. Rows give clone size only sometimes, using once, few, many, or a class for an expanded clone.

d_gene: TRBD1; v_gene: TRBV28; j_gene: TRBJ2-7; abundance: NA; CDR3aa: CASSLTGVRYSYEQYF; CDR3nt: TGTGCCAGCAGTTTAACAGGGGTTAGATACTCCTACGAGCAGTACTTC
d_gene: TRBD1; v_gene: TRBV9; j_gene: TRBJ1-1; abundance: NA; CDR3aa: CASSPTGYAEAFF; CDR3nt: TGTGCCAGCAGCCCGACAGGGTACGCTGAAGCTTTCTTT
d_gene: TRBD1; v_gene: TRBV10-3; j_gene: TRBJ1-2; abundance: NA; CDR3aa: CAISQGVNYGYTF; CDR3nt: TGTGCCATCAGCCAGGGGGTAAACTATGGCTACACCTTC
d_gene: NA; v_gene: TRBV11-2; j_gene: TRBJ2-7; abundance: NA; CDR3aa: CASSFLGGYEQYF; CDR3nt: TGTGCCAGCAGCTTCCTGGGAGGCTACGAGCAGTACTTC
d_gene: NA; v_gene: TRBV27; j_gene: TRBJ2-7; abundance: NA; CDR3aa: CASSLSRQSSYEQYF; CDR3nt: TGTGCCAGCAGTTTATCGCGGCAGAGCTCCTACGAGCAGTACTTC
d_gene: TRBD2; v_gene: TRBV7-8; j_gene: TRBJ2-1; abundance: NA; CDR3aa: CASSSRTSQLNEQFF; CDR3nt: TGTGCCAGCAGCTCACGGACTAGCCAGCTCAATGAGCAGTTCTTC
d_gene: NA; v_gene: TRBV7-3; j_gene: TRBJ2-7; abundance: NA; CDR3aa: CASSLTGSSYEQYF; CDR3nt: TGTGCCAGCAGCTTAACTGGGAGTTCCTACGAGCAGTACTTC
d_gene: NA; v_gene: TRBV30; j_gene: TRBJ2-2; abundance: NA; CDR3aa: CAWSVLPNPGAGELFF; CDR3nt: TGTGCCTGGAGTGTATTACCTAACCCCGGGGCCGGGGAGCTGTTTTTT
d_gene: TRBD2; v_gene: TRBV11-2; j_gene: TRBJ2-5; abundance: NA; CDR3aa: CASSLDQSLAETQETQYF; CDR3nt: TGTGCCAGCAGCTTAGATCAAAGCCTAGCGGAGACACAAGAGACCCAGTACTTC
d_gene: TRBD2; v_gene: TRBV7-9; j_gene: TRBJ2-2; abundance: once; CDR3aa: CASSLGLAATGELFF; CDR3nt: TGTGCCAGCAGCTTAGGACTAGCGGCGACCGGGGAGCTGTTTTTT
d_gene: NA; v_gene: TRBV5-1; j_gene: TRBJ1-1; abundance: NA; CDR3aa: CASSISDPNTEAFF; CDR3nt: TGCGCCAGCAGCATAAGCGATCCGAACACTGAAGCTTTCTTT
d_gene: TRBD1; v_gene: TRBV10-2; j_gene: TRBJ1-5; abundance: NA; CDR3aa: CASSGQGAGQPQHF; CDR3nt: TGCGCCAGCAGTGGACAGGGGGCAGGTCAGCCCCAGCATTTT
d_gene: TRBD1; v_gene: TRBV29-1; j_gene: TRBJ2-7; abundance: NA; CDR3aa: CSVVGGGQGYEQYF; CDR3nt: TGCAGCGTCGTGGGAGGGGGACAGGGCTACGAGCAGTACTTC
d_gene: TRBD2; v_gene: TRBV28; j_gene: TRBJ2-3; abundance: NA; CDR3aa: CASCPEREIGDTQYF; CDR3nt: TGTGCCAGCTGCCCCGAGCGGGAGATAGGAGATACGCAGTATTTT
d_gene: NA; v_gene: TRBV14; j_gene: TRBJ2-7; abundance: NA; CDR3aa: CASSQGRTSSYEQYF; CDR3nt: TGTGCCAGCAGCCAAGGGCGTACTAGTAGCTACGAGCAGTACTTC
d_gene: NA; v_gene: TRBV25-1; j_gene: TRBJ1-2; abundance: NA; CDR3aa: CASSEDSGLLYGYTF; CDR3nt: TGTGCCAGCAGTGAGGACAGTGGGCTCCTCTATGGCTACACCTTC
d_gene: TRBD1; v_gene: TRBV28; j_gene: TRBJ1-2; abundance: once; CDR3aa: CASSPSGTGGAYGYTF; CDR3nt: TGTGCCAGCAGCCCTTCCGGGACAGGGGGCGCGTATGGCTACACCTTC
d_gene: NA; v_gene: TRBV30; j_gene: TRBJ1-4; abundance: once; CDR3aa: CAWFQEEDEKLFF; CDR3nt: TGTGCCTGGTTCCAGGAAGAAGATGAAAAACTGTTTTTT
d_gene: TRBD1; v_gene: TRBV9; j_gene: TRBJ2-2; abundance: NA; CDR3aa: CASSAKQGPNTGELFF; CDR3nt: TGTGCCAGCAGCGCTAAACAGGGGCCGAACACCGGGGAGCTGTTTTTT
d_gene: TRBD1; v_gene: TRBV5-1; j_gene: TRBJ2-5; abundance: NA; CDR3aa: CASSPRTGGGSETQYF; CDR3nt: TGCGCCAGCAGCCCAAGGACAGGGGGCGGCTCGGAGACCCAGTACTTC
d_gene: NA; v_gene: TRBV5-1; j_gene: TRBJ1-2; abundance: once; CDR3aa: CASSLAIGTNTKGYTF; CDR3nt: TGCGCCAGCAGCTTGGCGATTGGGACTAATACTAAGGGCTACACCTTC
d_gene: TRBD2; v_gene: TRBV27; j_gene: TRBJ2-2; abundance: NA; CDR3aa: CASSFLTSGSGTGELFF; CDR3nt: TGTGCCAGCAGTTTCTTGACTAGCGGGAGTGGCACCGGGGAGCTGTTTTTT
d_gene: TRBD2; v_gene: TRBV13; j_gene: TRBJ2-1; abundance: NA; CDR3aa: CASSLGSRREPYNEQFF; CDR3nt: TGTGCCAGCAGCTTAGGTTCGAGGCGGGAGCCCTACAATGAGCAGTTCTTC
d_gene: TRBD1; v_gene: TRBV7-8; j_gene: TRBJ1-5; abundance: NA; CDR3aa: CASSSQNRGVSNQPQHF; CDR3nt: TGTGCCAGCAGCTCCCAGAACAGGGGGGTTAGCAATCAGCCCCAGCATTTT
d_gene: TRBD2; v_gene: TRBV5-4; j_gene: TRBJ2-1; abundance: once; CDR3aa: CASSAHSGSHNEQFF; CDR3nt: TGTGCCAGCAGCGCACATAGCGGGAGCCACAATGAGCAGTTCTTC
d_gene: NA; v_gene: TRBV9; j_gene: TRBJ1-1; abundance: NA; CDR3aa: CASSPRGRATYTEAFF; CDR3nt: TGTGCCAGCAGCCCGCGAGGGAGGGCGACATACACTGAAGCTTTCTTT
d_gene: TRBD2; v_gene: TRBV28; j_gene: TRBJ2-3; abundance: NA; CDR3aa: CASTFSGGAPDTQYF; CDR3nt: TGTGCCAGCACCTTTAGCGGGGGGGCTCCAGATACGCAGTATTTT
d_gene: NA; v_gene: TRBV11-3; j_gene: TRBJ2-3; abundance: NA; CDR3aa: CASSLDGLAPTDTQYF; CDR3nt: TGTGCCAGCAGCTTAGACGGGCTAGCCCCCACAGATACGCAGTATTTT
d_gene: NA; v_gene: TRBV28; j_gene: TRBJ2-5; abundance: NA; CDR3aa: CASGGGETQYF; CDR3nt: TGTGCCAGCGGGGGGGGCGAGACCCAGTACTTC
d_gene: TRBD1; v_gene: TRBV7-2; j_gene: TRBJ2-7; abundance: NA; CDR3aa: CASSPTGGNFYEQYF; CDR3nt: TGTGCCAGCAGCCCGACAGGGGGCAATTTCTACGAGCAGTACTTC
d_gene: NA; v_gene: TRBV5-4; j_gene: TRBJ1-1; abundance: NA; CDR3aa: CASSSGTAGSTEAFF; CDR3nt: TGTGCCAGCAGCTCTGGGACTGCGGGGAGCACTGAAGCTTTCTTT
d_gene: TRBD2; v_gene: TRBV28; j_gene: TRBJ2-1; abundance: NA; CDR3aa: CASSFEAGASYEQFF; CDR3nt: TGTGCCAGCAGTTTCGAAGCGGGGGCTTCTTATGAGCAGTTCTTC
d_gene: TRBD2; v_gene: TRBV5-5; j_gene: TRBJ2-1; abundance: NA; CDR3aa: CASSLSGSVYNEQFF; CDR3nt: TGTGCCAGCAGCTTGAGCGGGAGCGTCTACAATGAGCAGTTCTTC
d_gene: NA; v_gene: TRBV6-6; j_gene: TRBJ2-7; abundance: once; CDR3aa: CASSYMDYLYF; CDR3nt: TGTGCCAGCAGTTACATGGACTACTTGTACTTC
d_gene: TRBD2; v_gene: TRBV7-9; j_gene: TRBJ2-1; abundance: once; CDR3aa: CASSLRPPGLALNEQFF; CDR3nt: TGTGCCAGCAGCCTACGGCCCCCGGGACTAGCGCTCAATGAGCAGTTCTTC
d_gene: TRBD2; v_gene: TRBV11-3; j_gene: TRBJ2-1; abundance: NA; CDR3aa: CASSSRTSGARDEQFF; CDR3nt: TGTGCCAGCAGCTCCCGTACTAGCGGGGCCAGGGATGAGCAGTTCTTC
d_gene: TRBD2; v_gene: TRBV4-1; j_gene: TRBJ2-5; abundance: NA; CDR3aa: CASSQDSHSGGAEETQYF; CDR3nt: TGCGCCAGCAGCCAAGATTCTCATAGCGGGGGGGCCGAGGAGACCCAGTACTTC
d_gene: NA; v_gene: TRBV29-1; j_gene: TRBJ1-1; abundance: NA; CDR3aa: CSVERLPNTEAFF; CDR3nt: TGCAGCGTTGAGAGGTTACCGAACACTGAAGCTTTCTTT
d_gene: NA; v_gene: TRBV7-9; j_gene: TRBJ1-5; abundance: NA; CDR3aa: CASSWGKGQPQHF; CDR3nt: TGTGCCAGCAGCTGGGGCAAGGGTCAGCCCCAGCATTTT
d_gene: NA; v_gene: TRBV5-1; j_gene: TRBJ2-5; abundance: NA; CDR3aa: CASSPRPQETQYF; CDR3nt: TGCGCCAGCAGCCCCCGTCCTCAAGAGACCCAGTACTTC
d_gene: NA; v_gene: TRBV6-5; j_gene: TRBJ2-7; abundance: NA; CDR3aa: CASSVPGHPLEYF; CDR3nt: TGTGCCAGCAGTGTACCGGGACACCCTTTAGAGTACTTC
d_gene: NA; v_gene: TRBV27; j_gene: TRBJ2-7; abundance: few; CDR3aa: CASSFDGGSYEQYF; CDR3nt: TGTGCCAGCAGTTTCGACGGGGGCTCCTACGAGCAGTACTTC
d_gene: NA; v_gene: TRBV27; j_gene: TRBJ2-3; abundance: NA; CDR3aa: CASSPVEWPGWGDTQYF; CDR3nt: TGTGCCAGCAGTCCCGTGGAATGGCCAGGGTGGGGAGATACGCAGTATTTT
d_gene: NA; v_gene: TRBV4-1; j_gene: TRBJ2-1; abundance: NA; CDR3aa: CASSQVPGQYNEQFF; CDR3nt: TGCGCCAGCAGCCAAGTTCCCGGACAGTACAATGAGCAGTTCTTC
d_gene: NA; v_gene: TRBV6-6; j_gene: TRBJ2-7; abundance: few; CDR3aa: CASSSSGTSPYEQYF; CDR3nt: TGTGCCAGCAGTTCATCCGGGACTTCGCCCTACGAGCAGTACTTC
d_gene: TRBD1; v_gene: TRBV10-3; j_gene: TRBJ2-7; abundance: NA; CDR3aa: CAISTDRGGLYEQYF; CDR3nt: TGTGCCATCAGTACAGACAGGGGTGGGCTCTACGAGCAGTACTTC